Sequencing of this T cell receptor (beta chain) was carried out in a study of control samples from healthy donors and cancer patients. V dropped 0 bases and J dropped 5 bases, with 7 bases sitting between them. Germline V gene data show CDR1 as WNHNN and CDR2 as SYGVQD (reference sequence). The CDR3 loop spans 13 amino acids. Some clones are missing from TCRdb's copy, which holds only in-frame ones; the method was immunoSEQ multiplex PCR. The sample holds tens of thousands of clones, approximately 96% seen once. This clone was observed once. Sequenced input: blood. The source of this sequence is a woman in her 30s in good health. This chain connects TRBV10-1 to TRBJ1-2; D remains ambiguous. Here the CDR3 reads CASSESRGYGYTF. The DNA for the CDR3 is TGCGCCAGCAGTGAGTCGCGGGGTTATGGCTACACCTTC.